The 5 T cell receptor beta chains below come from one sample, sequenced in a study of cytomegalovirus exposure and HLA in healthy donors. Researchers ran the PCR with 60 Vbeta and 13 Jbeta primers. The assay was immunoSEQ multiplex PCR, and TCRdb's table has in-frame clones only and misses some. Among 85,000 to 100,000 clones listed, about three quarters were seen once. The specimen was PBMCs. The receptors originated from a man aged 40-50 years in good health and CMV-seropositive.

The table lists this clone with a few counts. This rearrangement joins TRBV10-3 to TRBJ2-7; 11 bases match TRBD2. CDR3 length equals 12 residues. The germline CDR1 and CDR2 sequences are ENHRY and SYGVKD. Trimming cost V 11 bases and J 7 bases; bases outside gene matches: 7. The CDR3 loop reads CAVLGTSGEQYF. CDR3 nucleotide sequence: TGTGCCGTACTCGGGACTAGCGGAGAGCAGTACTTC.

CDR3 in amino acids: CASTVDRTSNEQFF. DNA for the CDR3: TGTGCCAGCACGGTAGACAGAACCTCCAATGAGCAGTTCTTC. The V and J genes are TRBV6-1 and TRBJ2-1, with a tentative D call TRBD1 (5 bases). CDR1 is MNHNS, CDR2 SASEGT, per germline. The ends were cut back, 7 bases at V and 6 bases at J, with 16 bases in the middle. The CDR3 spans 14 residues.

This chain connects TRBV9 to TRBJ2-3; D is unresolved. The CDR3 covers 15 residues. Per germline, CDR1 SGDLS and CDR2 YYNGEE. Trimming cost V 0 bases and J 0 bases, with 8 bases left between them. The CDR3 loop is CASSVGVRSTDTQYF. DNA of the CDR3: TGTGCCAGCAGCGTAGGTGTGAGGAGCACAGATACGCAGTATTTT.

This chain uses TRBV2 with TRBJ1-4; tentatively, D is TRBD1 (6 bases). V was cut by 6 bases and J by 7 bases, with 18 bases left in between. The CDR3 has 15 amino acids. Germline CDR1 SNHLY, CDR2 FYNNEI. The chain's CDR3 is CASRPGQTLVEKLFF. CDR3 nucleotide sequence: TGTGCCAGCAGGCCCGGACAGACGTTGGTTGAAAAACTGTTTTTT.

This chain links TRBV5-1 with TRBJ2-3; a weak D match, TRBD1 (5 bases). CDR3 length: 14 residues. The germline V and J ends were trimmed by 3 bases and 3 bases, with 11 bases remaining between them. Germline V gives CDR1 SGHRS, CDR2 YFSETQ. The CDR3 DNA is TGCGCCAGCAGCTACGGACAAGAAACAGATACGCAGTATTTT. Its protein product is CASSYGQETDTQYF. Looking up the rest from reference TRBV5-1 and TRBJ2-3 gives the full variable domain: KAGVTQTPRYLIKTRGQQVTLSCSPISGHRSVSWYQQTPGQGLQFLFEYFSETQRNKGNFPGRFSGRQFSNSRSEMNVSTLELGDSALYLCASSYGQETDTQYFGPGTRLTVL.